What follows is one TCR beta chain and its context. This sample is part of a study of cytomegalovirus exposure and HLA in healthy donors. Profiling relied on immunoSEQ multiplex PCR, and the TCRdb table lists in-frame clones only, not all of them. The sample consists of roughly 150,000 clones, 91% of them appearing once. From germline, CDR1 is MNHNS and CDR2 SASEGT. This CDR3 has 15 residues. V was cut by 0 bases and J by 0 bases, with 9 bases left in between. This TCR was sampled from a man younger than 30 in good health and CMV-seronegative. Material: PBMCs. The chain has TRBV6-1 and TRBJ2-7, with D perhaps matching TRBD2 (6 bases). The CDR3 here is CASSEAWRGSYEQYV. The CDR3 coding sequence is TGTGCCAGCAGTGAAGCGTGGAGGGGCTCCTACGAGCAGTACGTC.